This TCR beta chain was retrieved from a study of shared clonotypes between healthy human individuals (TCRdb year 2020). Study-wide context: The cohort included three men and a couple of women between 18 and 49 years of age. Blood TCR repertoires of five healthy adults were deeply sequenced to estimate repertoire size and the extent of clonotype sharing between individuals. To increase sequencing depth and limit assay-specific biases, different laboratories used diverse techniques to prepare libraries and sequence TCR repertoires. Between about 0.85 and 8.9 billion PBMCs per donor were obtained by leukapheresis.

What the study reported, not specific to this receptor: Sampling was limited to blood, and TCR repertoires in tissue likely differ from TCR repertoires in blood. Pairwise subsampling indicated that sequencing depth was expected to affect the degree of clonotype sharing among donors. Because the study included a small number of donors, the genetic and exposure-history diversity represented was limited.

About this clone: What this receptor recognizes is not known. The input lacks base qualities; no much larger clone sits a single base away.

TCR CDR3 regions were amplified from genomic DNA by multiplex PCR using the deep immunoSEQ assay. Genomic DNA extracted from each cell subset was distributed evenly over all wells of several immunoSEQ 96-well plates, and each plate served as one replicate. For unsorted PBMC, each replicate PCR was loaded with approximately 0.3 ug genomic DNA, equivalent to tens of thousands of T cell genomes. Genomic DNA from unsorted PBMC was sequenced over ten immunoSEQ deep assay plates. Purified libraries were measured with a Qubit 3.0 fluorometer, size-checked on a Bioanalyzer 2100, and measured again with the KAPA Library Quantification kit. Every immunoSEQ 96-well plate was sequenced on a separate single-read 150-cycle Illumina NextSeq 550 flow cell. In the original analysis: Because only junctional sequences without quality scores were contained in the immunoSEQ output, filtering matching that applied to full-length reads could not be performed. To assign V/J genes and CDR3, sequences were annotated against IMGT germline references using PyIR, a Python wrapper for IgBLAST v1.9. Reads were removed for weak V/J assignments (E-value above 1e-6), missing CDR3, stop codons, out-of-frame junctions, or ambiguous translated residues. V3J clonotypes were defined as sequences sharing an identical inferred V gene, J gene, and CDR3 amino acid sequence. To compute the percentage overlap between repertoires, the number of shared unique clonotypes was divided by the size of the smaller repertoire. RTK rarefaction, the Chao1 estimator, and Recon v2.1 estimates of unobserved clonotypes were used to assess repertoire richness. TCRdb limited this immuneACCESS table to in-frame rearrangements with V and J called. A share of clones is missing; checked studies link under half to unresolved V genes, and the rest is unexplained. The V and J calls and the clone size are those of that table, but D and trimming were determined from the DNA. Here the sample has about 490,000 clones; over 70% occur a single time. The ten top clones hold about 13% of the sample.

Donors were healthy HIV-negative adults with no recently reported acute infections or vaccinations. Only Caucasian adults living in Nashville, Tennessee, USA were represented among the donors. For unsorted samples, about 90 million PBMCs were counted, and genomic DNA was extracted using the QIAamp DNA Blood Mini kit. Blood was collected by leukapheresis, and PBMCs were isolated by Ficoll-Histopaque density gradient centrifugation and then cryopreserved in liquid nitrogen vapor phase. The CDR3 covers 13 residues, taking in both the cysteine and the phenylalanine. This entry keeps only the CDR3 DNA: 39 bases, framed from base 1. The V end loses 1 base and the J end loses 4 bases, and a stretch of 9 bases separates them. Reading the germline V gene (reference sequence) gives CDR1 GTSNPN and CDR2 SVGIG.

Sample: PBMCs. Here the chain combines TRBV30 and TRBJ2-3; no D gene call is confident. The clonotype comes from a woman aged 35 to 49 in good health. Some clones in this sample may be carry-over from other donors' samples. The CDR3 protein: CAWSASVADTQYF. In nucleotide form, the sequence is TGTGCCTGGAGTGCATCGGTCGCAGATACGCAGTATTTT.